The 9 T cell receptor beta chains given below trace back to one sample, sequenced in a study of metastatic and nonmetastatic thyroid tumors (dated by TCRdb to the early 2020s). Library generation was performed with PCR. Instrument on record: Illumina HiSeq 4000. TCRdb reprocessing: public reads trimmed at Q25 with fastp, clones called with MiXCR, in-frame beta chains kept. This sample holds tens of thousands of clones; just under 25% were observed only once. The ten biggest clones cover about 10% of the sample. Before undergoing thyroid surgery, none of the patients had been given any kind of treatment. Sample: blood. These receptors came from a female donor with papillary thyroid cancer or a benign thyroid nodule (not recorded which). Some clones in this sample may be carry-over from other donors' samples.

The J gene is TRBJ1-5, the V gene TRBV5-1, with D possibly matching TRBD1 (6 bases). Germline V gives CDR1 SGHRS, CDR2 YFSETQ. The CDR3 is 17 amino acids. V was clipped by 3 bases and J by 5 bases, with 21 bases between them. CDR3 bases: TGCGCCAGCAGCTGGGGGACGGACCAAGGGGGATATCAGCCCCAGCATTTT. Translating gives CASSWGTDQGGYQPQHF.

The chain links TRBV4-3 to TRBJ2-1; D is possibly TRBD1 (6 bases). The CDR3 runs 13 residues. Trimming removed 2 bases at V and 12 bases at J, with 14 bases between. Per the germline V gene, CDR1 is LGHNA and CDR2 is YSLEER. The CDR3 DNA follows: TGCGCCAGCAGCCAAAGACAGGCGATCGTGCAGTTCTTC. Translated: CASSQRQAIVQFF.

This clone appeared once. The chain has TRBV6-1 and TRBJ2-3, with TRBD2 identical over 11 bases. V lost 2 bases and J lost 13; bases outside the gene matches: 11. CDR1 MNHNS and CDR2 SASEGT come from the germline V gene. CDR3 length: 15 residues. In DNA form, the CDR3 reads TGTGCCAGCAGTGAACTAGCGGGAGGCCCAGATAAGAAGTATTTT. This sequence encodes CASSELAGGPDKKYF.

The V call is TRBV5-1, the J call TRBJ2-7; TRBD1 aligns across 9 bases. CDR1 is SGHRS and CDR2 is YFSETQ in the germline V gene. This CDR3 comprises 16 residues. After removal of 0 bases from V and 4 bases from J, the junction contained 8 bases not matched to a gene. The CDR3 here is CASSLGTGGSGYEQYF. CDR3 DNA sequence: TGCGCCAGCAGCTTGGGTACAGGGGGCTCGGGATACGAGCAGTACTTC.

The chain uses TRBV20-1 and TRBJ2-7, with TRBD2 matching 7 bases. The CDR3 is made up of 15 amino acids. Germline V gene data show CDR1 as DFQATT and CDR2 as SNEGSKA (reference sequence). V lost 0 bases to trimming and J lost 3 bases; unmatched junction nucleotides: 8. This CDR3 reads CSAREWAGGSYEQYF. CDR3 sequence (DNA): TGCAGTGCTAGAGAATGGGCGGGCGGGAGCTACGAGCAGTACTTC.

This clone was observed at least ten times. The J gene is TRBJ2-3, the V gene TRBV19; 11 positions match TRBD1. The ends lost 3 bases at V and 4 bases at J; junction bases unmatched: 0. The CDR3 is made up of 14 amino acids. Germline loops: CDR1 LNHDA, CDR2 SQIVND (reference sequence). The CDR3 nucleotides are TGTGCCAGTAGTATGGGACAGGGGGCAGATACGCAGTATTTT. Encoded protein: CASSMGQGADTQYF.

This clone was detected ten times or more. V is TRBV19 and J is TRBJ2-7, with D perhaps given as TRBD1 or TRBD2 (5 bases each). CDR1 LNHDA and CDR2 SQIVND come from the germline V gene (reference sequence). Trimming removed 5 bases from V and 9 bases from J, with 14 bases in between. This CDR3 has 12 amino acids. DNA of the CDR3: TGTGCCAGTAGTTATAATACAGGAGGGCAGTACTTC. Encoded protein: CASSYNTGGQYF.

CDR3 residues: CASSPGGLDTEAFF. Written as DNA, the CDR3 is TGTGCCAGCTCCCCGGGGGGTCTGGACACTGAAGCTTTCTTT. V and J are TRBV18 and TRBJ1-1, with D possibly being TRBD1 (5 bases). V was shortened by 6 bases and J by 3 bases, with 14 bases between the two germline ends. This CDR3 has 14 residues. The germline V gene has CDR1 KGHSH and CDR2 LQKENI.

This clone appeared many times. The CDR3 loop is CSAIEAGVYEQYF. The CDR3 DNA reads as TGCAGTGCTATTGAGGCGGGAGTATACGAGCAGTACTTC. The rearrangement uses TRBV20-1 and TRBJ2-7; 7 nucleotides match TRBD2. This CDR3 region has 13 residues. Germline V gives CDR1 DFQATT, CDR2 SNEGSKA (reference sequence). V lost 4 bases to trimming and J lost 4 bases; unmatched junction nucleotides: 7.